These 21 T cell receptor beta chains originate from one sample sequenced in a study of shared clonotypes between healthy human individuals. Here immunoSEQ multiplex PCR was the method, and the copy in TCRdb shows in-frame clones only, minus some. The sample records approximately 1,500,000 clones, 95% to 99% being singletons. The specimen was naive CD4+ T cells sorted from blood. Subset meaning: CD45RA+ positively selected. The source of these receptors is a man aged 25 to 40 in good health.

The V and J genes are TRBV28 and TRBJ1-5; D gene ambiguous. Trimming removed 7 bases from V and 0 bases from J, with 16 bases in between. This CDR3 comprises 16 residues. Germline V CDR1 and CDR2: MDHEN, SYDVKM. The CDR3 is CASNKAVLSSNQPQHF. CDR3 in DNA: TGTGCCAGCAATAAGGCCGTTTTGAGTAGCAATCAGCCCCAGCATTTT.

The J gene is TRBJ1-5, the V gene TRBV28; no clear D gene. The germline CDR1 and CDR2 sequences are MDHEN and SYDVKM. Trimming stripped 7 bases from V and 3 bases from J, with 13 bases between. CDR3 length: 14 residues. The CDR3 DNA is TGTGCCAGCACCATGGGTCAGCTCAATCAGCCCCAGCATTTT. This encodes CASTMGQLNQPQHF.

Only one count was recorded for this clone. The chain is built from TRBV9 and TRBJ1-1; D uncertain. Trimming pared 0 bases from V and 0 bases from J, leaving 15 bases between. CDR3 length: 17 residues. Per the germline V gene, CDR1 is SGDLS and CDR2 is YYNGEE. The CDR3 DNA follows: TGTGCCAGCAGCGTAGAGGTGACCCAATTCATGAACACTGAAGCTTTCTTT. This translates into CASSVEVTQFMNTEAFF.

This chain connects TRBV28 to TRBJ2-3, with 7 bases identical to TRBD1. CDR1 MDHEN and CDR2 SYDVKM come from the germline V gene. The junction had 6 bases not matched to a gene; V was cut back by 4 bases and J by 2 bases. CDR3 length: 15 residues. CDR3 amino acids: CASSSGTAYTDTQYF. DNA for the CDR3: TGTGCCAGCAGTTCCGGGACAGCCTACACAGATACGCAGTATTTT.

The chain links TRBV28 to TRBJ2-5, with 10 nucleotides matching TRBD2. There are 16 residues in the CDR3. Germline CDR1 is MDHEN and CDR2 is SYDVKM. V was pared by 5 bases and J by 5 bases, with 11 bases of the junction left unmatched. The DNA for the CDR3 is TGTGCCAGCAGTCCCCCGGCTAGCGGGAGACGGGAGACCCAGTACTTC. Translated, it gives CASSPPASGRRETQYF.

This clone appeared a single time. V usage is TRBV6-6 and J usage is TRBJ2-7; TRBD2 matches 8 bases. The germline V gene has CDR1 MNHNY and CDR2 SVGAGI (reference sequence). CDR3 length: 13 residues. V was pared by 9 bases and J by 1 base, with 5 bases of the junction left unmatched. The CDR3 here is CASSGGGSYEQYF. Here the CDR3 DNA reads TGTGCCAGTTCGGGCGGGGGGTCCTACGAGCAGTACTTC.

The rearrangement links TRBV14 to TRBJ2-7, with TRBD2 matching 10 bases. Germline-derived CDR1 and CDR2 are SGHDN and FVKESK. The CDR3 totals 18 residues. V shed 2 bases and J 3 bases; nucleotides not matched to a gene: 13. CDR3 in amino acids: CASSQYTRGLAGDYEQYF. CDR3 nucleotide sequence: TGTGCCAGCAGCCAATATACCAGGGGGCTAGCGGGAGACTACGAGCAGTACTTC. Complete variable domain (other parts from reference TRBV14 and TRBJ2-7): EAGVTQFPSHSVIEKGQTVTLRCDPISGHDNLYWYRRVMGKEIKFLLHFVKESKQDESGMPNNRFLAERTGGTYSTLKVQPAELEDSGVYFCASSQYTRGLAGDYEQYFGPGTRLTVT.

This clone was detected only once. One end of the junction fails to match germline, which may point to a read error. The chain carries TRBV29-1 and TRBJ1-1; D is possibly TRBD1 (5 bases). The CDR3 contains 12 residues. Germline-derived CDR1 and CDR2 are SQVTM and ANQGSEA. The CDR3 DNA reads TGCAGCGTTGACCGGGGTCTGGGGCGAGGAGGTTTT. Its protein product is CSVDRGLGRGGF.

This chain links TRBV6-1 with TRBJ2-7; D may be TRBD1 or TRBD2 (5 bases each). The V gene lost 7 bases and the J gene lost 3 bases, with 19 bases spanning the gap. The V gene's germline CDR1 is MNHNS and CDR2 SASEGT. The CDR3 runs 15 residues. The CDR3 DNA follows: TGTGCCAGCATTTTTCGGACCCGGGGCATCTACGAGCAGTACTTC. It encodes CASIFRTRGIYEQYF.

DNA of the CDR3: TGTGCCAGCAGTTGGGCAGGGGCCACCGGGGAGCTGTTTTTT. Encoded protein: CASSWAGATGELFF. This chain connects TRBV27 to TRBJ2-2; perhaps TRBD1 as D (6 bases). The CDR3 spans 14 residues. Germline CDR1 MNHEY, CDR2 SMNVEV (reference sequence). Trimming removed 4 bases at V and 4 bases at J, with 10 bases between.

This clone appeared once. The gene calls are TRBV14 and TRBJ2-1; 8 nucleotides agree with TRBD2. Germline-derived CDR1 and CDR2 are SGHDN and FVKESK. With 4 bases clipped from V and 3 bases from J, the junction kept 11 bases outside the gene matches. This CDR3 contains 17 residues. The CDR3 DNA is TGTGCCAGCAGCCCCCGAGCGGGAGCCGGTCGCTACAATGAGCAGTTCTTC. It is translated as CASSPRAGAGRYNEQFF.

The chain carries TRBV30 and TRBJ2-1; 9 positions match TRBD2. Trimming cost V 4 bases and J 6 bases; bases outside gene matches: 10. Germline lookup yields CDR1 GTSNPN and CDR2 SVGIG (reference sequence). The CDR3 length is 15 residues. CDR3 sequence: CAWNRLAGIFNEQFF. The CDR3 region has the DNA TGTGCCTGGAATAGGCTAGCGGGAATTTTCAATGAGCAGTTCTTC.

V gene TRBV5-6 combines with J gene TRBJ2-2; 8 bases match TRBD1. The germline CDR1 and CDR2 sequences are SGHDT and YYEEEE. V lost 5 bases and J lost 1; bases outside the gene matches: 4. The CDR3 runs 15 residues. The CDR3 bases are TGTGCCAGCAGTACAGGGGGTTGGAACACCGGGGAGCTGTTTTTT. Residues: CASSTGGWNTGELFF.

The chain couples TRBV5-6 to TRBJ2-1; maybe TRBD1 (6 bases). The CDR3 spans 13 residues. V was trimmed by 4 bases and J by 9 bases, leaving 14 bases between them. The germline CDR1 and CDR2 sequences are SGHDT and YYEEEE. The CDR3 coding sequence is TGTGCCAGCAGCAAAGACAGGCGGAGTGAGCAGTTCTTC. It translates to CASSKDRRSEQFF.

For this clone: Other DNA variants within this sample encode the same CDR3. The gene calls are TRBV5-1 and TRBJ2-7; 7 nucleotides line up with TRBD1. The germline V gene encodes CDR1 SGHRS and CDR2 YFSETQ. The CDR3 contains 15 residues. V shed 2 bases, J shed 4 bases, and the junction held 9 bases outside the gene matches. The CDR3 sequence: CASSFLGGASYEQYF. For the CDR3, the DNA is TGCGCCAGCAGCTTTCTAGGGGGCGCTTCATACGAGCAGTACTTC.

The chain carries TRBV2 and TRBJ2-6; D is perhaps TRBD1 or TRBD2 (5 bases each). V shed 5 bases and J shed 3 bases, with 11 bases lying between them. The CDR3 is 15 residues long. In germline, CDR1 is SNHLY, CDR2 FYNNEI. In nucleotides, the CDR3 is TGTGCCAGCAGTCATGAGGGGAGTGGGGCCAACGTCCTGACTTTC. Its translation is CASSHEGSGANVLTF.

The CDR3 sequence: CASSSPGQAYEQYF. In DNA, the CDR3 is TGCGCCAGCAGCTCACCGGGACAAGCCTACGAGCAGTACTTC. The genes are TRBV5-1 and TRBJ2-7; a weak D match, TRBD1 (6 bases). CDR3 size: 14 residues. The V end was cut by 3 bases, the J end by 2 bases, with 12 bases between. Looked up from germline, CDR1 is SGHRS and CDR2 is YFSETQ.

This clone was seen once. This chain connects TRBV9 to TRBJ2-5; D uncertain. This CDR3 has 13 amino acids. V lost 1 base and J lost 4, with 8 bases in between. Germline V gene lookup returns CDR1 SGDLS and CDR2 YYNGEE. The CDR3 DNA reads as TGTGCCAGCAGCGTACTAGACCTAGAGACCCAGTACTTC. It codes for CASSVLDLETQYF.

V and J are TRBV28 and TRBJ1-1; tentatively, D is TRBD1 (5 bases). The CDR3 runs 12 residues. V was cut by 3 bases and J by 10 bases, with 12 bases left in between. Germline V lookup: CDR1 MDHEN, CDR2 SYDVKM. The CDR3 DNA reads TGTGCCAGCAGTTTCGTCGGAAGGGGAGCTTTCTTT. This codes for CASSFVGRGAFF.

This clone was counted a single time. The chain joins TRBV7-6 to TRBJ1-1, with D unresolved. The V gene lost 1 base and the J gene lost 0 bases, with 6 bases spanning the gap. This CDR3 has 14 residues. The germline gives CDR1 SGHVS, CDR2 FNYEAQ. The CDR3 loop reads CASSLGPMNTEAFF. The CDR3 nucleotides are TGTGCCAGCAGCTTAGGCCCGATGAACACTGAAGCTTTCTTT. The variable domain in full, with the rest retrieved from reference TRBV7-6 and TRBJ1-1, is GAGVSQSPRYKVTKRGQDVALRCDPISGHVSLYWYRQALGQGPEFLTYFNYEAQQDKSGLPNDRFSAERPEGSISTLTIQRTEQRDSAMYRCASSLGPMNTEAFFGQGTRLTVV.

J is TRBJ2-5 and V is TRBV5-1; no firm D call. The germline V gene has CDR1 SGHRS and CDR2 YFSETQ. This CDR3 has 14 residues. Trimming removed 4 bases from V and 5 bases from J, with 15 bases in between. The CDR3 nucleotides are TGCGCCAGCAGCCCTCCCCAGAGAAAGGAGACCCAGTACTTC. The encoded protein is CASSPPQRKETQYF. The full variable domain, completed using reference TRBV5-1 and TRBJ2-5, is KAGVTQTPRYLIKTRGQQVTLSCSPISGHRSVSWYQQTPGQGLQFLFEYFSETQRNKGNFPGRFSGRQFSNSRSEMNVSTLELGDSALYLCASSPPQRKETQYFGPGTRLLVL.